The clone carrying this T cell receptor beta chain came up a few times. The data originate from a study of T-cell reconstitution after alpha-beta-depleted transplantation in children. Molecular barcoding with unique molecular identifiers was used for the TCRbeta library. TCRdb passed the PCR reads through MiXCR, listing each CDR3 protein once. Among 600,000 to 700,000 distinct CDR3 sequences, around 16% were seen once, and the ten largest hold 1.1%. The material was PBMCs from the stem cell graft donor, obtained from the stem cell graft. This clonotype originated in a human donor who donated a stem cell graft to a child with acute myeloid leukemia.

The CDR3 sequence: CASSLEQYTGELFF. As DNA, the CDR3 is TGTGCCAGCAGCTTAGAACAGTACACCGGGGAGCTGTTTTTT. The gene calls are TRBV7-2 and TRBJ2-2; D unclear. The CDR3 length is 14 residues. CDR1 and CDR2 (germline): SGHTA, FQGNSA. The germline V and J ends were trimmed by 1 base and 3 bases, with 6 bases remaining between them.